Listed below are T cell receptor beta chains from one sample, sequenced in a study of post-analysis software for immune sequencing data. Via MiXCR, TCRdb re-called the PCR reads, giving one row per CDR3 protein. The sample records 170,000 or so distinct CDR3 sequences, 30% being singletons. Material for sequencing was blood. These receptors were obtained from a girl aged 10-17 years with multiple sclerosis. CDR3s include the opening cysteine and the closing phenylalanine or tryptophan. The D gene is left open where the match is weak. Not all rows give a size; the values are once, few, many and, for expanded clones, a class.

v_call	j_call	clone_size	d_call	cdr3_nt	cdr3_aa
TRBV12-3/TRBV12-4	TRBJ1-1	once	.	TGTGCCAGCATCAGGTATGAAGCCACTGAAGCTTTCTTT	CASIRYEATEAFF
TRBV18	TRBJ2-6	.	.	TGTGCCAGCTCACCTATTTTCTCTGGGGCCAACGTCCTGACTTTC	CASSPIFSGANVLTF
TRBV4-1	TRBJ1-5	.	TRBD1	TGCGCCAGCAGCCAGGGACAGGGTGGGAGCAATCAGCCCCAGCATTTT	CASSQGQGGSNQPQHF
TRBV29-1	TRBJ2-1	many	.	TGCAGCGGCCACCGGCCAGACCTAGCGTCGATCAATGAGCAGTTCTTC	CSGHRPDLASINEQFF
TRBV3-1	TRBJ2-1	.	TRBD2	TGTGCCAGCAGCCAAGATTGGCTAGCGGGGGGGTTTCACAATGAGCAGTTCTTC	CASSQDWLAGGFHNEQFF
TRBV4-1	TRBJ2-1	.	.	TGCGCCAGCAGCCCCGATGGCGCCTTGGACAGTGGGAAGACCCAGTTCTTC	CASSPDGALDSGKTQFF
TRBV12-3/TRBV12-4	TRBJ2-3	.	.	TGTGCCAGCAGCAACAACAGGGGAGGGGGCACAGATACGCAGTATTTT	CASSNNRGGGTDTQYF
TRBV5-1	TRBJ2-1	.	.	TGCGCCAGCAGCTTGCCGGGGGCCCCTCAAAATGAGCAGTTCTTC	CASSLPGAPQNEQFF
TRBV4-2	TRBJ2-3	many	.	TGTGCCAGCAGCCCCAGACTAGACAGGGTTTTGGATACGCAGTATTTT	CASSPRLDRVLDTQYF
TRBV6-6	TRBJ1-1	many	.	TGTGCCAGCAGTTACGCAGGGGAGTCTGAAGCTTTCTTT	CASSYAGESEAFF
TRBV27	TRBJ1-5	few	.	TGTGCCAGCAGTCCTATCCCGATCGCGGACAGACCTAATCAGCCCCAGCATTTT	CASSPIPIADRPNQPQHF
TRBV6-5	TRBJ1-1	.	.	TGTGCCGGCAGTTACTCGTGGGGGAGTGCTGAAGCTTTCTTT	CAGSYSWGSAEAFF
TRBV18	TRBJ1-5	.	.	TGTGCCAGCTCACCACAGTCAGGAAGCAATCAGCCCCAGCATTTT	CASSPQSGSNQPQHF
TRBV10-3	TRBJ2-7	many	TRBD2	TGTGCCATAACTAGCGGGAGATCGAATGAGCAGTACTTC	CAITSGRSNEQYF
TRBV4-2	TRBJ2-5	many	TRBD2	TGTGCCAGCAGCCAAGGCACGACAAGTGGACTAGCGGGAGGCGGTGAGACCCAGTACTTC	CASSQGTTSGLAGGGETQYF
TRBV20-1	TRBJ2-1	.	TRBD2	TGCAGTGCTATCAGACTAGCGGCCTACAATGAGCAGTTCTTC	CSAIRLAAYNEQFF
TRBV19	TRBJ1-5	few	.	TGTGCCAGTAGTATTTCCAGCCTCAATCAGCCCCAGCATTTT	CASSISSLNQPQHF
TRBV4-1	TRBJ2-1	.	TRBD1	TGCGCCAGCAGTGGGACAGGGGGTCACAATGAGCAGTTCTTC	CASSGTGGHNEQFF
TRBV6-6	TRBJ2-7	many	.	TGTGCCAGCAGTGCCGGGACGTTCAACTACGAGCAGTACTTC	CASSAGTFNYEQYF
TRBV7-9	TRBJ2-2	.	.	TGTGCCAGAGAAAGGACAGTCGCGGGTAAATCCGGGGAGCGGTTTTTT	CARERTVAGKSGERFF
TRBV6-5	TRBJ1-2	few	.	TGTGCCAGCAGTTACCTGACTATGGCCCTTCGGAACTATGGCTACACCTTC	CASSYLTMALRNYGYTF
TRBV3-1	TRBJ2-7	many	TRBD2	TGTGCCAGCAGCCAAGATTCGCTAGCGGGCTACGAGCAGTACTTC	CASSQDSLAGYEQYF
TRBV20-1	TRBJ1-2	many	.	TGCAGTGCTATTACAGGAGCCTATGGCTACACCTTC	CSAITGAYGYTF
TRBV9	TRBJ2-1	many	TRBD2	TGTGCCAGCAGCGCCCGGACTAGCAATGAGCAGTTCTTC	CASSARTSNEQFF
TRBV7-8	TRBJ2-7	.	.	TGTGCCAGCAGCTCGACACAGGGCCTGGATTACGACCAGTACTTC	CASSSTQGLDYDQYF
TRBV5-5	TRBJ2-1	many	TRBD2	TGTGCCAGCACCTTTGGAGCGGGAGGTTTTGAGCAGTTCTTC	CASTFGAGGFEQFF
TRBV9	TRBJ2-7	many	.	TGTGCCAGCAGCGGGCCTGGAGGGGAGCAGTACTTC	CASSGPGGEQYF
TRBV7-7	TRBJ2-7	many	.	TGTGCTAGCAGCTCCGGGATATCCTACGAGCAGTACTTC	CASSSGISYEQYF
TRBV5-1	TRBJ2-3	few	TRBD2	TGCGCCAGCAGCTTGTCGGCGGGAGCGGGGACAGATACGCAGTATTTT	CASSLSAGAGTDTQYF